The TCR beta chain described here comes from a study of blood T cells in healthy people across ages. This clonotype came up a few times. Primed by a sample-barcoded 5' primer and a J-beta primer mix, a second PCR proceeded for 7 to 11 cycles. One entry per CDR3 protein results from TCRdb running MiXCR on the 5' RACE reads. The sample contains hundreds of thousands of distinct CDR3 sequences, around 45% of which appear only once. V shed 2 bases and J shed 0 bases, with 10 bases lying between them. The germline CDR1 and CDR2 sequences are SEHNR and FQNEAQ (reference sequence). The CDR3 consists of 15 residues.

The sample taken for sequencing was blood. This TCR came from a woman in her sixties in good health. The V call is TRBV7-9, the J call TRBJ1-1; D remains unclear. The CDR3 loop reads CASSLFGGMNTEAFF. The CDR3 coding sequence is TGTGCCAGCAGCTTATTTGGCGGAATGAACACTGAAGCTTTCTTT.